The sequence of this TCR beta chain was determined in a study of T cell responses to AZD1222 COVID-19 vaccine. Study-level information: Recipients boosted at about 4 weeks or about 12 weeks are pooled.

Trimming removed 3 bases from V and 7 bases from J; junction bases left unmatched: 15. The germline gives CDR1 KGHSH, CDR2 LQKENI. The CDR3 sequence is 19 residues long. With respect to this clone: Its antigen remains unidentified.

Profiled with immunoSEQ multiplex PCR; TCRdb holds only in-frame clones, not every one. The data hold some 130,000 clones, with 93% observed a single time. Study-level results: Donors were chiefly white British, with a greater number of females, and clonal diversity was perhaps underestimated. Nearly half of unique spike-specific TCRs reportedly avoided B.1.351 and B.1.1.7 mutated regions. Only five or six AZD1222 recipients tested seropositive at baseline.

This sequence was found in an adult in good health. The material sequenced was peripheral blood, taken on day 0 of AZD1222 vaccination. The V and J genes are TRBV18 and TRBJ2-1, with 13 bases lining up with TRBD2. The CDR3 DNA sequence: TGTGCCAGCTCACCCCGGACTAGCGGGAGTAATTATCTCCCGAATGAGCAGTTCTTC. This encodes CASSPRTSGSNYLPNEQFF. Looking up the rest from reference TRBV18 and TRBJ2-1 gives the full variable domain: NAGVMQNPRHLVRRRGQEARLRCSPMKGHSHVYWYRQLPEEGLKFMVYLQKENIIDESGMPKERFSAEFPKEGPSILRIQQVVRGDSAAYFCASSPRTSGSNYLPNEQFFGPGTRLTVL.